This paragraph reports one TCR beta chain. Antigen specificity is unknown. A multiplex PCR was run with 60 Vbeta primers and 13 Jbeta primers. Clones were sequenced by immunoSEQ multiplex PCR, and TCRdb holds only the in-frame ones, with some missing. This repertoire shows 74,000 or so clones, over 70% found once; its top ten account for around 22%. V lost 9 bases, J lost 6 bases, and 17 bases lay in between. There are 14 residues in the CDR3. Germline loops: CDR1 ENHRY, CDR2 SYGVKD. The source of the sample is a study of cytomegalovirus exposure and HLA in healthy donors. Overall study results and limits: An ancestry cluster, one associated with Asian ancestry, reportedly showed fewer N-insertions than the roughly 610-donor mean in a later analysis. TCR beta V- and J-gene trimming was later associated with a missense DCLRE1C variant. Reportedly, HLA-A and HLA-B alleles of most subjects were accurately predicted from TCR beta.

Sequencing was performed on PBMCs. This clonotype was obtained from a woman in her thirties or forties in good health and CMV-seropositive. The rearrangement joins TRBV10-3 to TRBJ2-2; TRBD2 might be the D (6 bases). CDR3 region: CAISRESGAGELFF. Here the CDR3 DNA reads TGTGCCATAAGCAGGGAATCGGGGGCCGGGGAGCTGTTTTTT.